The 31 T cell receptor beta chains presented below share a single source sample, sequenced in a study of identical twins. TCRdb re-analysed the 5' RACE reads in MiXCR, keeping a single row per CDR3 protein. The table lists about 240,000 distinct CDR3 sequences, roughly a tenth of them singletons, with more than 8% in the top ten. Sequences were obtained from memory T cells sorted from blood. The receptors originated from a man aged 50 to 60 in good health.

The V gene is TRBV20-1, the J gene TRBJ1-5; 10 nucleotides agree with TRBD1. The CDR3 is 13 amino acids. In germline, CDR1 is DFQATT, CDR2 SNEGSKA (reference sequence). V lost 5 bases, J lost 6 bases, and 4 bases stayed unmatched. DNA of the CDR3: TGCAGTGCTGGGGGGGACAGGGGTCAGCCCCAGCATTTT. It yields the protein CSAGGDRGQPQHF.

This clonotype was observed at least ten times. The CDR3 reads CASSLTGTGVGEQYF. The CDR3 DNA follows: TGTGCCAGCAGTTTAACAGGGACAGGGGTAGGCGAGCAGTACTTC. The chain has TRBV27 and TRBJ2-7, with 10 nucleotides matching TRBD1. V lost 2 bases, J lost 6 bases, and 7 bases stayed unmatched. Germline assignment: CDR1 MNHEY and CDR2 SMNVEV (reference sequence). The CDR3 is 15 amino acids.

V is TRBV28 and J is TRBJ2-1; the match to TRBD2 covers 9 bases. Germline trimming cut 5 bases from V and 7 bases from J; bases unmatched to any gene: 9. The germline V gene encodes CDR1 MDHEN and CDR2 SYDVKM. This CDR3 is built from 15 residues. The CDR3: CASSVSGGTGNEQFF. In DNA form, the CDR3 reads TGTGCCAGCAGTGTTAGCGGGGGAACCGGTAATGAGCAGTTCTTC.

The CDR3 DNA sequence: TGTGCCAGCAGTGGGACAGAAAATCAGCCCCAGCATTTT. It is translated as CASSGTENQPQHF. The chain links TRBV6-1 to TRBJ1-5, with D possibly being TRBD1 (6 bases). V shed 4 bases and J shed 4 bases, with 8 bases lying between them. Germline V CDR1 and CDR2: MNHNS, SASEGT. The CDR3 has 13 residues.

This clonotype was picked up many times. The chain couples TRBV29-1 to TRBJ2-1, with 8 bases that match TRBD2. The CDR3 consists of 13 residues. From germline, CDR1 is SQVTM and CDR2 ANQGSEA. V was pared by 7 bases and J by 0 bases, with 2 bases of the junction left unmatched. The CDR3 sequence is CSDSGGSYNEQFF. The DNA of the CDR3 is TGCAGCGACAGCGGGGGCTCCTACAATGAGCAGTTCTTC.

The chain couples TRBV19 to TRBJ2-3, with 9 nucleotides matching TRBD1. The CDR3 totals 14 residues. The V and J ends lost 6 bases and 3 bases, in that order; junction bases with no gene match: 4. CDR1 is LNHDA, CDR2 SQIVND, per germline (reference sequence). The CDR3 DNA is TGTGCCAGTAGAAAACAGGGGGCAACAGATACGCAGTATTTT. This gives the protein CASRKQGATDTQYF.

This clonotype appeared many times. CDR3 in DNA: TGTGCTAGTGGTTCCTCCGGGGTGACAGATACGCAGTATTTT. It is translated as CASGSSGVTDTQYF. V usage is TRBV12-5 and J usage is TRBJ2-3, with D possibly matching TRBD2 (5 bases). V lost 4 bases and J lost 3, with 11 bases in between. The CDR3 spans 14 residues. Germline CDR1 and CDR2: LGHNT and FRNRAP.

This clonotype was counted between two and nine times. The chain uses TRBV18 and TRBJ2-3; perhaps TRBD2 as D (6 bases). Trimming shortened V by 6 bases and J by 1 base, and 14 bases separated the two germline ends. CDR3 length equals 15 residues. Germline CDR1 KGHSH, CDR2 LQKENI. The CDR3 loop is CASSGTGPGTDTQYF. The CDR3 DNA is TGTGCCAGCTCCGGGACTGGCCCTGGCACAGATACGCAGTATTTT. Full variable domain (outside the CDR3, taken from reference TRBV18 and TRBJ2-3): NAGVMQNPRHLVRRRGQEARLRCSPMKGHSHVYWYRQLPEEGLKFMVYLQKENIIDESGMPKERFSAEFPKEGPSILRIQQVVRGDSAAYFCASSGTGPGTDTQYFGPGTRLTVL.

This clonotype has a count of ten or more. The rearrangement joins TRBV20-1 to TRBJ2-1; D call uncertain. The germline gives CDR1 DFQATT, CDR2 SNEGSKA (reference sequence). The CDR3 is 13 residues long. Trimming took 3 bases from V and 4 from J, leaving 10 bases between them. For the CDR3, the DNA is TGCAGTGCTAGCCTGGGTCGTTACAATGAGCAGTTCTTC. The encoded protein is CSASLGRYNEQFF.

This clonotype was recorded many times. J is TRBJ2-7 and V is TRBV5-1; D unresolved. This CDR3 region has 14 residues. Germline values: CDR1 SGHRS, CDR2 YFSETQ. Trimming removed 5 bases from V and 2 bases from J, with 14 bases in between. The CDR3 is CASRPIPETYEQYF. The CDR3 nucleotides are TGCGCCAGCAGACCCATTCCAGAGACCTACGAGCAGTACTTC.

This clonotype occurred a few times. For the CDR3, the DNA is TGTGCCAGCAGTACAGGGGGAGGCACCGGGGAGCTGTTTTTT. Residues: CASSTGGGTGELFF. The chain joins TRBV6-2 or TRBV6-3 to TRBJ2-2, with 8 bases matching TRBD1. V shed 5 bases, J shed 4 bases, and the junction held 3 bases outside the gene matches. Germline V lookup: CDR1 MNHEY, CDR2 SVGEGT. The CDR3 consists of 14 residues.

This clonotype was observed many times. The chain combines TRBV12-3 or TRBV12-4 with TRBJ1-5, with 9 positions matching TRBD1. CDR3 length equals 15 residues. The trim removed 6 bases at V and 5 bases at J, leaving 8 bases unmatched. DNA for the CDR3: TGTGCCAGCAGAGCAGACAGGGGGAGCTATCAGCCCCAGCATTTT. It translates to CASRADRGSYQPQHF.

The sample holds many counts of this clonotype. The genes are TRBV7-8 and TRBJ1-1, with D possibly being TRBD1 (5 bases). Trimming stripped 3 bases from V and 3 bases from J, with 8 bases between. The CDR3 runs to 13 residues. The germline V gene encodes CDR1 SGHVS and CDR2 FQNEAQ. CDR3 DNA sequence: TGTGCCAGCAGCTTGGTGGGGGACACTGAAGCTTTCTTT. This codes for CASSLVGDTEAFF.

This clonotype was observed a few times. The gene calls are TRBV7-2 and TRBJ1-4, with TRBD1 identical over 10 bases. V lost 5 bases, J lost 7 bases, and 7 bases stayed unmatched. CDR1 is SGHTA and CDR2 is FQGNSA in the germline V gene. The CDR3 totals 15 residues. The CDR3, as DNA: TGTGCCAGCAGCCAGGGACAGGGGAGGGGTGAAAAACTGTTTTTT. This translates into CASSQGQGRGEKLFF.

The rearrangement joins TRBV5-6 to TRBJ1-1; 7 nucleotides match TRBD1. V dropped 6 bases and J dropped 6; count of bases not matched to a gene: 2. The germline gives CDR1 SGHDT, CDR2 YYEEEE. The CDR3 is made up of 11 amino acids. In nucleotides, the CDR3 is TGTGCCAGCAACCAGGGGGCTGAAGCTTTCTTT. It yields the protein CASNQGAEAFF. The full variable domain, in which reference TRBV5-6 and TRBJ1-1 provide the parts outside the CDR3, is DAGVTQSPTHLIKTRGQQVTLRCSPKSGHDTVSWYQQALGQGPQFIFQYYEEEERQRGNFPDRFSGHQFPNYSSELNVNALLLGDSALYLCASNQGAEAFFGQGTRLTVV.

A remark on this clonotype: This may arise from a read error, as a much more abundant clone is one base away. The V and J genes are TRBV28 and TRBJ2-3; D gene ambiguous. The V gene's germline CDR1 is MDHEN and CDR2 SYDVKM. Trimming removed 4 bases from V and 2 bases from J, with 10 bases in between. CDR3 length: 14 residues. The CDR3: CASSSLKLTDTQYF. The CDR3 DNA reads as TGTGCCAGCAGTTCCCTTAAACTCACAGATACGCAGTATTTT.

The CDR3 region has the DNA TGTGCCAGCAGCCAAGATTTGAAGACATATGAAGCTTTCTTT. This gives the protein CASSQDLKTYEAFF. The chain links TRBV3-1 to TRBJ1-1, with D hard to call. Germline CDR1 reads LGHDT; CDR2 reads YNNKEL (reference sequence). The CDR3 totals 14 residues. Trimming left V 0 bases short and J 7 bases short, with 12 bases between.

This clonotype was counted ten times or more. The chain employs TRBV12-3 or TRBV12-4 and TRBJ2-1; tentative D call: TRBD2 (6 bases). The ends were cut back, 1 base at V and 6 bases at J, with 25 bases in the middle. The CDR3 totals 19 residues. The CDR3 DNA follows: TGTGCCAGCAGTTTAGTTGGGGTACCCGGCGGGACCTCTCGCAATGAGCAGTTCTTC. Its translation: CASSLVGVPGGTSRNEQFF.

This clonotype has more than one count but fewer than ten. V gene TRBV6-5 combines with J gene TRBJ2-5, with TRBD2 matching 13 bases. Germline lookup yields CDR1 MNHEY and CDR2 SVGAGI. This CDR3 has 18 residues. The V gene end was trimmed by 2 bases and the J gene end by 0 bases; junction bases not matched to a gene: 6. This CDR3 is CASSYPGTSGKYQETQYF. In DNA form, the CDR3 reads TGTGCCAGCAGTTACCCCGGGACTAGCGGGAAGTACCAAGAGACCCAGTACTTC.

This chain links TRBV2 with TRBJ2-2, with D maybe TRBD1 (7 bases). The CDR3 is made up of 15 amino acids. CDR1 is SNHLY and CDR2 is FYNNEI in the germline V gene. The V end was cut by 3 bases, the J end by 7 bases, with 15 bases between. CDR3 sequence: CASSELEGAVGELFF. The CDR3 DNA sequence: TGTGCCAGCAGTGAGTTGGAGGGGGCTGTCGGGGAGCTGTTTTTT.

This clonotype has more than one count but fewer than ten. The chain is built from TRBV20-1 and TRBJ1-6; TRBD1 agrees at 11 bases. The germline V gene encodes CDR1 DFQATT and CDR2 SNEGSKA (reference sequence). The junction had 12 bases not matched to a gene; V was cut back by 5 bases and J by 0 bases. The CDR3 consists of 19 residues. CDR3 region: CSAGKIPGQGGSYNSPLHF. The CDR3, as DNA: TGCAGTGCTGGTAAAATTCCGGGACAGGGGGGCTCCTATAATTCACCCCTCCACTTT.

In its sample, this clonotype was seen a few times. The chain combines TRBV10-2 with TRBJ2-7, with D possibly being TRBD2 (6 bases). Between the trimmed V and J ends, which lost 8 bases and 3 bases, there was a span of 20 bases. The CDR3 is 15 amino acids. Germline assignment: CDR1 WSHSY and CDR2 SAAADI. The CDR3 sequence is CASATRGTGGYEQYF. The CDR3 nucleotides are TGCGCCAGCGCTACCCGGGGGACCGGGGGCTACGAGCAGTACTTC.

The rearrangement joins TRBV9 to TRBJ2-1, with 7 bases fitting TRBD2. Per germline, CDR1 SGDLS and CDR2 YYNGEE. This CDR3 comprises 15 residues. Germline trimming cut 0 bases from V and 7 bases from J; bases unmatched to any gene: 7. The CDR3 sequence is CASSVGASGTNEQFF. As DNA, the CDR3 is TGTGCCAGCAGCGTAGGAGCTAGCGGAACTAATGAGCAGTTCTTC.

The rearrangement uses TRBV7-2 and TRBJ2-5, with D maybe TRBD1 (5 bases). The CDR3 is 14 residues long. Germline V gene data show CDR1 as SGHTA and CDR2 as FQGNSA. The germline V and J ends were trimmed by 8 bases and 5 bases, with 18 bases remaining between them. The DNA of the CDR3 is TGTGCCAGCCGCTGGCAGGGCCCAGGGGAGACCCAGTACTTC. This encodes CASRWQGPGETQYF.

The rearrangement links TRBV11-1 to TRBJ2-2; D is possibly TRBD1 (6 bases). Germline V gene data show CDR1 as SGHAT and CDR2 as FQDESV (reference sequence). The CDR3 contains 15 residues. V lost 0 bases, J lost 3 bases, and 8 bases lay in between. CDR3 coding DNA: TGTGCCAGCAGCTTAGCGGGACACGACACCGGGGAGCTGTTTTTT. It specifies CASSLAGHDTGELFF. The full variable domain, its missing parts supplied by reference TRBV11-1 and TRBJ2-2, is EAEVAQSPRYKITEKSQAVAFWCDPISGHATLYWYRQILGQGPELLVQFQDESVVDDSQLPKDRFSAERLKGVDSTLKIQPAELGDSAMYLCASSLAGHDTGELFFGEGSRLTVL.

The chain couples TRBV4-1 to TRBJ1-5; D might be TRBD1 (6 bases). CDR3 length equals 17 residues. The germline V gene has CDR1 MGHRA and CDR2 YSYEKL. Trimming cost V 0 bases and J 4 bases, with 16 bases left between them. The CDR3: CASSQDWPGQNNQPQHF. The DNA for the CDR3 is TGCGCCAGCAGCCAAGATTGGCCGGGACAAAATAATCAGCCCCAGCATTTT.

There are many counts of this clonotype. The chain employs TRBV6-5 and TRBJ2-3; 15 bases match TRBD2. J was trimmed by 6 bases and V by 0 bases; bases with no gene match: 4. The CDR3 is made up of 17 amino acids. Looked up from germline, CDR1 is MNHEY and CDR2 is SVGAGI. Here the CDR3 reads CASSYSMGLAGGDTQYF. The CDR3 nucleotides read TGTGCCAGCAGTTACTCGATGGGACTAGCGGGGGGTGATACGCAGTATTTT.

The sample holds a few counts of this clonotype. The chain joins TRBV4-1 to TRBJ1-5; tentative D call: TRBD1 (5 bases). CDR1 and CDR2 from the germline V gene are MGHRA and YSYEKL. The CDR3 is 16 residues long. The ends were cut back, 0 bases at V and 3 bases at J, with 12 bases in the middle. Here the CDR3 reads CASSQDVGTPNQPQHF. DNA of the CDR3: TGCGCCAGCAGCCAAGATGTGGGGACCCCCAATCAGCCCCAGCATTTT.

As to this clonotype: A much larger clonotype is one base distant, so this may be a read error. The chain combines TRBV3-1 with TRBJ1-2; D gene uncertain. This CDR3 region has 14 residues. CDR1 is LGHDT and CDR2 is YNNKEL in the germline V gene (reference sequence). The CDR3 DNA follows: TGTGCCAGCGGCCAAGATCAGCCAGGCTATGGCTACACCTTC. Translated, it gives CASGQDQPGYGYTF.

The V gene is TRBV10-3, the J gene TRBJ2-3; D call uncertain. This CDR3 has 11 amino acids. Trimming pared 6 bases from V and 6 bases from J, leaving 7 bases between. Germline V gene lookup returns CDR1 ENHRY and CDR2 SYGVKD. CDR3 sequence: CAIRVVDTQYF. CDR3 in DNA: TGTGCCATCAGGGTGGTGGATACGCAGTATTTT.

The chain couples TRBV29-1 to TRBJ1-5; 11 positions match TRBD1. The CDR3 length is 13 residues. Trimming cost V 7 bases and J 8 bases; bases outside gene matches: 7. The germline V gene has CDR1 SQVTM and CDR2 ANQGSEA. This CDR3 reads CSAGQGAREPQHF. The CDR3 nucleotides are TGCAGCGCCGGACAGGGGGCGCGTGAGCCCCAGCATTTT.